The sequence of this T cell receptor beta chain was determined in a study of T cells in Graves' hyperthyroidism and ophthalmopathy. This clonotype occurred many times. Using RNA transcripts as the source, TCR beta CDR3 regions were amplified. Primed by the HTBI set, a first-round RT-PCR was run on the TCR CDR3. Using its own MiXCR run on the multiplex PCR reads, TCRdb lists one record per CDR3 protein. The table has about 290,000 distinct CDR3 sequences, about 18% seen once. Material: blood. The clonotype comes from a woman aged 55-69 years with Graves' ophthalmopathy.

CDR3 nucleotides: TGTGCCAGCAGTTTACTGATGGGACAGGGGAAGGGTGAAGCTTTCTTT. Its protein is CASSLLMGQGKGEAFF. The rearrangement links TRBV27 to TRBJ1-1, with 10 bases matching TRBD1. CDR1 and CDR2 from the germline V gene are MNHEY and SMNVEV (reference sequence). The CDR3 has 16 amino acids. The trim removed 2 bases at V and 7 bases at J, leaving 10 bases unmatched.